This T cell receptor beta chain was sequenced for a study of cytomegalovirus exposure and HLA in healthy donors. The PCR made use of 60 Vbeta and 13 Jbeta primers. Method: immunoSEQ multiplex PCR; TCRdb's copy keeps in-frame clones and lacks some. The data contain 120,000 to 150,000 clones, 70% to 85% of them seen just once; the ten biggest clones take up under 2%. Study-level results: In a later analysis, common viral pathogens appeared linked to several of the most significant clusters. Rarity held for most TCR sequences, but there were some public TCRs that occurred in many donors. The study put 150 or so TCR beta chains on its list as cytomegalovirus-associated.

This clone came up once. Its antigen remains unidentified. This sequence was found in a middle-aged woman in good health and CMV-seronegative. Input material: PBMCs.

CDR3 DNA: TGCGCCAGCAGCCAAGGGTACTCTGCAGGGGCGTCGGGAACGGTGAACACTGAAGCTTTCTTT. Translating gives CASSQGYSAGASGTVNTEAFF. This chain uses TRBV4-3 with TRBJ1-1, with a tentative D call TRBD1 (6 bases). Between the trimmed V and J ends, which lost 1 base and 0 bases, there was a span of 27 bases. The CDR3 contains 21 residues. Germline CDR1 and CDR2: LGHNA and YSLEER.